The clone carrying this T cell receptor (beta chain) showed up just once. Methods used by the authors: Estimates of nucleated cell counts were drawn from the amplification of reference gene primers. Data came from immunoSEQ multiplex PCR; TCRdb stores just in-frame clones and leaves some out. V and J calls and clone size are as listed in that table; D and trimming were resolved from the DNA. The repertoire has 100,000 or so clones, about 90% of them found once; the top ten carry around 5%. This sample was included in a study of blood T cell repertoires in COVID-19. Study at large: Acute and convalescent COVID-19 specimens originated in the United States, Italy and Spain.

The CDR3 length is 16 residues. V lost 6 bases and J lost 10; bases outside the gene matches: 15. Looked up from germline, CDR1 is SGHAT and CDR2 is FQNNGV. The source material was peripheral blood. The chain links TRBV11-2 to TRBJ2-1, with 10 bases identical to TRBD2. The clonotype originates from a woman in her 50s with COVID-19, enrolled during active disease. In nucleotides, the CDR3 is TGTGCCAGCAGACAGTCCGGGACTAGCGCTAGTAGGGAGCAGTTCTTC. Its protein is CASRQSGTSASREQFF.